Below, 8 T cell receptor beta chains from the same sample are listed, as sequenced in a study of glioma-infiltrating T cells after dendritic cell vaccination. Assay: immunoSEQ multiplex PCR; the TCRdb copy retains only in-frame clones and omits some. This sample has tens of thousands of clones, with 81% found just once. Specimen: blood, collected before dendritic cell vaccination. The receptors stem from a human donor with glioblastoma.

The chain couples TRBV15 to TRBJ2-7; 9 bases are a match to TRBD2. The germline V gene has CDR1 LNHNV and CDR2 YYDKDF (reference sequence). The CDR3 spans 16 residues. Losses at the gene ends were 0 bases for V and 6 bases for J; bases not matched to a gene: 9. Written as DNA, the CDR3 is TGTGCCACCAGCAGAGATATAGGCGGGGGGGCATTCGAGCAGTACTTC. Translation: CATSRDIGGGAFEQYF.

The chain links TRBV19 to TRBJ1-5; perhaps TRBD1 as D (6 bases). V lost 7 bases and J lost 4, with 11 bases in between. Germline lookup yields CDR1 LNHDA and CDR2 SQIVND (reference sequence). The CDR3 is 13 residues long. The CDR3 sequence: CASNGQLNQPQHF. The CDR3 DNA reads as TGTGCCAGTAACGGACAGCTTAATCAGCCCCAGCATTTT.

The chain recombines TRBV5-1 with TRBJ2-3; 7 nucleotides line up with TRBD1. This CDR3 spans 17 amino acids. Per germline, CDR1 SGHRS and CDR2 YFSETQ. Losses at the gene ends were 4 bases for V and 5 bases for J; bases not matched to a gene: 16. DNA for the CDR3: TGCGCCAGCAGCCGAGTCTTTGTGACAGGGCTTGAAGATACGCAGTATTTT. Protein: CASSRVFVTGLEDTQYF.

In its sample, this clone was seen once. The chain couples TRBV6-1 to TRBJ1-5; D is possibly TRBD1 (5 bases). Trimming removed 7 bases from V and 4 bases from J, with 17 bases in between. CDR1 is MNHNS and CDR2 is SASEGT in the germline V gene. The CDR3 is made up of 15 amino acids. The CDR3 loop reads CASNPKGFGNQPQHF. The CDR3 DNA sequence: TGTGCCAGCAACCCAAAGGGGTTTGGTAATCAGCCCCAGCATTTT.

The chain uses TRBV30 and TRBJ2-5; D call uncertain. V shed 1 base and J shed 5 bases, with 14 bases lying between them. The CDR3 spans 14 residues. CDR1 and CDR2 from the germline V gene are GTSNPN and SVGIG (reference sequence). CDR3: CAWSEYSDGETQYF. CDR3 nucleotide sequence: TGTGCCTGGAGTGAATACTCAGACGGGGAGACCCAGTACTTC.

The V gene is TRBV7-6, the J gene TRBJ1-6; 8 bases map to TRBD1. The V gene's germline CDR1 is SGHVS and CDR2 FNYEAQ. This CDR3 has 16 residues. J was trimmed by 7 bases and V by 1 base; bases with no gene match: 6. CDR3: CASSLEPDRANSPLHF. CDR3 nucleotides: TGTGCCAGCAGCTTAGAACCGGACAGGGCGAATTCACCCCTCCACTTT.

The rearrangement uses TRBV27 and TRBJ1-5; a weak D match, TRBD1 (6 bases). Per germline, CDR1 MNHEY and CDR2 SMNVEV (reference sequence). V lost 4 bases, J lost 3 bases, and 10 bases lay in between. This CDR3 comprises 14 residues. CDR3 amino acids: CASSSTGSNQPQHF. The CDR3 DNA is TGTGCCAGCAGTTCGACAGGTTCCAATCAGCCCCAGCATTTT.

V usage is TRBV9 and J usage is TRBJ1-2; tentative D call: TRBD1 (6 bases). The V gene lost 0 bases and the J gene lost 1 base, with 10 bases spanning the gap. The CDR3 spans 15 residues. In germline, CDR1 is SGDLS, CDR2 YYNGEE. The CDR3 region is CASSVAPDSNYGYTF. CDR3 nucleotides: TGTGCCAGCAGCGTAGCACCGGACAGTAACTATGGCTACACCTTC. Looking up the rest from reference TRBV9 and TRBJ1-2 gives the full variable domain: DSGVTQTPKHLITATGQRVTLRCSPRSGDLSVYWYQQSLDQGLQFLIQYYNGEERAKGNILERFSAQQFPDLHSELNLSSLELGDSALYFCASSVAPDSNYGYTFGSGTRLTVV.